The 11 T cell receptor beta chains listed next were all sequenced from one sample in a study of T cell repertoires in cytomegalovirus infection. TCRdb ran MiXCR on the reads and lists one entry per CDR3 protein. The repertoire holds a few hundred thousand distinct CDR3 sequences, with roughly 29% as singletons. The specimen was PBMCs. The receptors shown here come from a human donor in good health (CMV status not recorded). Some clones in this sample may be carry-over from other donors' samples.

The genes are TRBV7-3 and TRBJ2-3, with 8 bases lining up with TRBD2. The CDR3 has 13 amino acids. The germline V gene has CDR1 SGHTA and CDR2 FQGTGA. The V and J ends lost 5 bases and 5 bases, in that order; junction bases with no gene match: 3. CDR3 loop: CASSRAGVDTQYF. In nucleotides, the CDR3 is TGTGCCAGCAGCAGAGCGGGAGTAGATACGCAGTATTTT.

This clonotype was observed a few times. CDR3 nucleotides: TGTGCCAGCAGCTTAGCCGGGGTGGCTTTCTTT. Its translation is CASSLAGVAFF. V and J are TRBV7-2 and TRBJ1-1; D gene unclear. V was pared by 0 bases and J by 11 bases, with 7 bases between. Per the germline V gene, CDR1 is SGHTA and CDR2 is FQGNSA. The CDR3 consists of 11 residues.

The genes are TRBV7-9 and TRBJ2-7; D possibly corresponds to TRBD1 (5 bases). The germline V gene encodes CDR1 SEHNR and CDR2 FQNEAQ (reference sequence). Trimming took off 5 bases at V and 6 bases at J, with 11 bases between the two ends. The CDR3 loop spans 12 amino acids. The CDR3: CASSRTGSEQYF. The DNA of the CDR3 is TGTGCCAGCAGCCGAACAGGTTCCGAGCAGTACTTC.

The rearrangement links TRBV4-1 to TRBJ2-2; 13 positions agree with TRBD2. With V trimmed by 4 bases and J by 9 bases, 11 bases remained unmatched. CDR3 size: 17 residues. CDR1 and CDR2 (germline): MGHRA, YSYEKL. CDR3 amino acids: CASSPRLAGGVVRELFF. The DNA of the CDR3 is TGCGCCAGCAGCCCTCGACTAGCGGGAGGTGTGGTCCGGGAGCTGTTTTTT.

The CDR3 DNA sequence: TGTGCCAGCAGCTTGGCCCCTAGCGGGTCCTACGAGCAGTACGTC. This codes for CASSLAPSGSYEQYV. This sequence joins TRBV5-6 and TRBJ2-7; 8 bases agree with TRBD2. Per the germline V gene, CDR1 is SGHDT and CDR2 is YYEEEE. CDR3 length equals 15 residues. With V trimmed by 0 bases and J by 1 base, 3 bases remained unmatched.

The chain combines TRBV20-1 with TRBJ1-2; TRBD1 might be the D (6 bases). V lost 6 bases and J lost 5, with 13 bases in between. The CDR3 sequence is 12 residues long. Germline V CDR1 and CDR2: DFQATT, SNEGSKA (reference sequence). As DNA, the CDR3 is TGCAGTGCACCGGACAGCATTTATGGCTACACCTTC. Its protein is CSAPDSIYGYTF.

This clonotype has a handful of counts. V usage is TRBV6-2 or TRBV6-3 and J usage is TRBJ2-3; maybe TRBD2 (6 bases). The germline CDR1 and CDR2 sequences are MNHEY and SVGEGT. The CDR3 sequence is 15 residues long. V lost 4 bases and J 0 bases, leaving 11 bases between the germline ends. The CDR3 loop reads CASSSPTSSTDTQYF. CDR3 nucleotides: TGTGCCAGCAGTTCCCCCACTAGCAGCACAGATACGCAGTATTTT.

The V call is TRBV7-2, the J call TRBJ2-5; no firm D call. The V gene's germline CDR1 is SGHTA and CDR2 FQGNSA. The ends were cut back, 5 bases at V and 4 bases at J, with 11 bases in the middle. The CDR3 consists of 13 residues. The CDR3 spells CASSLGFRETQYF. The CDR3 DNA reads TGTGCCAGCAGCCTAGGGTTCAGAGAGACCCAGTACTTC.

This clonotype came up a few times. The CDR3 sequence: CASSFQGGQAFF. CDR3 nucleotide sequence: TGTGCCAGCAGTTTCCAAGGAGGACAAGCTTTCTTT. The chain links TRBV28 to TRBJ1-1; no clear D gene. Germline V CDR1 and CDR2: MDHEN, SYDVKM. Deletions cut 3 bases from V and 9 bases from J, with 11 bases between. There are 12 residues in the CDR3.

The chain recombines TRBV6-5 with TRBJ2-2; 8 positions agree with TRBD1. V lost 7 bases, J lost 4 bases, and 11 bases stayed unmatched. This CDR3 has 16 residues. Germline V gene sequence: CDR1 MNHEY, CDR2 SVGAGI. The CDR3 reads CASTNPTGAGTGELFF. CDR3 bases: TGTGCCAGCACCAACCCGACAGGGGCTGGCACCGGGGAGCTGTTTTTT.

CDR3 loop: CASKEGAAEHYGYTF. In DNA, the CDR3 is TGCGCCAGCAAGGAGGGGGCGGCTGAACACTATGGCTACACCTTC. This sequence joins TRBV5-1 and TRBJ1-2; TRBD1 matches at 7 bases. Germline V gene lookup returns CDR1 SGHRS and CDR2 YFSETQ. The CDR3 consists of 15 residues. The V segment lost 6 bases and the J segment 3 bases; nucleotides outside the gene matches: 11.